This is a list of T cell receptor beta chains from one sample in a study of cytomegalovirus exposure and HLA in healthy donors. Profiling relied on immunoSEQ multiplex PCR, and the TCRdb table lists in-frame clones only, not all of them. This table has about 140,000 clones, 82% appearing once. Sequencing was carried out using PBMCs. The receptors shown here come from a man aged 25 to 40 in good health and CMV-seropositive. CDR3s include the opening cysteine and the closing phenylalanine or tryptophan. Each record gives: clone size, V gene, D gene, J gene, CDR3 DNA, CDR3 protein. A D gene is named only where the DNA matches it firmly. The size field is filled for only some rows; it gives once, few, many or a size class.

>.|TRBV28|TRBD1|TRBJ2-7
TGTGCCAGCAGTGCTCTCCCTGGGACAGGGGAGTACGAGCAGTACTTC
CASSALPGTGEYEQYF
>.|TRBV15|.|TRBJ1-5
TGTGCCACCAGCAGAGATGGGGAGGCTGTAAATCAGCCCCAGCATTTT
CATSRDGEAVNQPQHF
>.|TRBV2|.|TRBJ2-7
TGTGCCAGCAGTGTAGTTCGTACCTCCTACGAGCAGTACTTC
CASSVVRTSYEQYF
>.|TRBV19|TRBD1|TRBJ1-4
TGTGCCAGTACCCCGCCTACAGGGGGCGTTGAAAAACTGTTTTTT
CASTPPTGGVEKLFF
>once|TRBV15|.|TRBJ1-1
TGTGCCACCAGCAGGGGGGCGAATTCTGAAGCTTTCTTT
CATSRGANSEAFF
>.|TRBV18|.|TRBJ2-3
TGTGCCAGCTCACCTATTAGGCAGACAAGCACAGATACGCAGTATTTT
CASSPIRQTSTDTQYF
>.|TRBV5-4|.|TRBJ2-7
TGTGCCAGCAGCTTTGAGCGCGAGCAGTACTTC
CASSFEREQYF
>few|TRBV10-2|.|TRBJ1-2
TGCGCCAGCAGTGTTGGCAGGGGTGACTATGGCTACACCTTC
CASSVGRGDYGYTF
>once|TRBV13|TRBD2|TRBJ2-1
TGTGCCAGCAGCACAGTGGCTAGCGGGACCTACAATGAGCAGTTCTTC
CASSTVASGTYNEQFF
>.|TRBV19|TRBD1|TRBJ2-2
TGTGCCAGTAGTATCACAGGGGGCGGCACCGGGGAGCTGTTTTTT
CASSITGGGTGELFF
>few|TRBV5-8|.|TRBJ2-7
TGTGCCAGCAGGGGACTCTCCTACGAGCAGTACTTC
CASRGLSYEQYF
>.|TRBV19|TRBD1|TRBJ1-1
TGTGCCAGTAGTATCAGGACAGGGAGCACTGAAGCTTTCTTT
CASSIRTGSTEAFF
>.|TRBV6-5|.|TRBJ2-1
TGTGCCAGCAGTTACTCCTTTTCGAGGACTACTTTGCTCTTC
CASSYSFSRTTLLF
>.|TRBV7-2|TRBD1|TRBJ2-3
TGTGCCAGCAGCCTGGGACAGGGGGGCACAGATACGCAGTATTTT
CASSLGQGGTDTQYF